Listed below are T cell receptor beta chains from one sample, sequenced in a study of human T cells and chemical hapten exposure. MiXCR, run by TCRdb on the RACE reads, gives a single entry per CDR3 protein. The table includes 55,000 to 75,000 distinct CDR3 sequences, approximately 6.7% detected once. The material was whole blood, obtained in connection with sensitization to the hapten diphenylcyclopropenone (DPC). These receptors were taken from a woman in her thirties with alopecia areata. Some clones in this sample may be carry-over from other donors' samples. The CDR3 runs from the conserved cysteine through the conserved F or W. Each record gives: D gene, V gene, clone size, J gene, CDR3 DNA, CDR3 protein. D genes are given only for firm matches. Size is stated for part of the rows, as once, few or many counts, or as a class when the clone is expanded.

D: .
V: TRBV25-1
size: few
J: TRBJ2-1
DNA: TGTGCCAGCAGTAAACGCGGATTCAGCTCCTACAATGAGCAGTTCTTC
CDR3: CASSKRGFSSYNEQFF

D: .
V: TRBV7-9
size: many
J: TRBJ2-1
DNA: TGTGCCAGCAGCGATGAAGGAGGGTCTGCCTACAATGAGCAGTTCTTC
CDR3: CASSDEGGSAYNEQFF

D: TRBD2
V: TRBV6-1
size: few
J: TRBJ2-4
DNA: TGTGCCAGCAGTGAGTTCCGCACTAGCGGGGGAGTAGCCAAAAACATTCAGTACTTC
CDR3: CASSEFRTSGGVAKNIQYF

D: .
V: TRBV6-5
size: many
J: TRBJ2-7
DNA: TGTGCCAGCAAGTATGCCCCGCCGGGACACTACGAGCAGTACTTC
CDR3: CASKYAPPGHYEQYF

D: .
V: TRBV20-1
size: many
J: TRBJ2-3
DNA: TGCAGTCTATTACCCTTGTGGGGCACAGATACGCAGTATTTT
CDR3: CSLLPLWGTDTQYF

D: .
V: TRBV2
size: many
J: TRBJ2-3
DNA: TGTGCCAGCAGTGGGCGGCTAGGCGGCACAGATACGCAGTATTTT
CDR3: CASSGRLGGTDTQYF

D: .
V: TRBV30
size: many
J: TRBJ2-5
DNA: TGTGCCTGCCAGAAGGTAGGCAGGGCAGAGACCCAGTACTTC
CDR3: CACQKVGRAETQYF

D: .
V: TRBV18
size: many
J: TRBJ1-1
DNA: TGTGCCAGCTCACCACCGTATGGAGGGACGAACACTGAAGCTTTCTTT
CDR3: CASSPPYGGTNTEAFF

D: .
V: TRBV6-5
size: many
J: TRBJ1-2
DNA: TGTGCCAGCAGTCCCCGACGTGCAGACTATGGCTACACCTTC
CDR3: CASSPRRADYGYTF

D: TRBD1
V: TRBV20-1
size: few
J: TRBJ2-5
DNA: TGCAGTGCTAGAGTGCCGGGACAGAAAGAGACCCAGTACTTC
CDR3: CSARVPGQKETQYF

D: .
V: TRBV20-1
size: many
J: TRBJ2-7
DNA: TGCAGTGCTAGGGAGGACCGTCGCTCCTACGAGCAGTACTTC
CDR3: CSAREDRRSYEQYF

D: .
V: TRBV2
size: many
J: TRBJ1-1
DNA: TGTGCCAGCCGGCTGAACACTGAAGCTTTCTTT
CDR3: CASRLNTEAFF

D: TRBD2
V: TRBV6-6
size: many
J: TRBJ2-5
DNA: TGTGCCAGCAGTGACGCGGGGGGCCTCCTGGAGACCCAGTACTTC
CDR3: CASSDAGGLLETQYF

D: .
V: TRBV21-1
size: few
J: TRBJ1-2
DNA: TGTGCCAGCAGCAAGAGGGTTCGGGGCTTCGACTATGGCGACACCTTC
CDR3: CASSKRVRGFDYGDTF

D: .
V: TRBV5-6
size: many
J: TRBJ1-2
DNA: TGTGCCAGCAGCTTGGAGGTTACAGGGAACTATGGCTACACCTTC
CDR3: CASSLEVTGNYGYTF

D: TRBD1
V: TRBV20-1
size: many
J: TRBJ1-3
DNA: TGCAGTGCTAGAGATATGAGGCAGGGGGGCGCTGGAAACACCATATATTTT
CDR3: CSARDMRQGGAGNTIYF

D: .
V: TRBV19
size: .
J: TRBJ2-7
DNA: TGTGCCAGTAGTAATTTAGGGTACGAGCAGTACTTC
CDR3: CASSNLGYEQYF

D: .
V: TRBV7-8
size: many
J: TRBJ2-7
DNA: TGTGCCAGCAGCTTAGCGTGGCGTAGCCCCCAGCCCTACGAGCAGTACTTC
CDR3: CASSLAWRSPQPYEQYF

D: .
V: TRBV12-3/TRBV12-4
size: many
J: TRBJ2-3
DNA: TGTGCCAGCAGTTTAGAGGGCAGGGGAGGAGATACGCAGTATTTT
CDR3: CASSLEGRGGDTQYF

D: .
V: TRBV18
size: many
J: TRBJ1-5
DNA: TGTGCCAGCGGGATTGACAGTCCCAATCAGCCCCAGCATTTT
CDR3: CASGIDSPNQPQHF

D: .
V: TRBV15
size: many
J: TRBJ1-5
DNA: TGTGCCACCAGCAGCCGATCCCAGGGGTTTTCTAGCAATCAGCCCCAGCATTTT
CDR3: CATSSRSQGFSSNQPQHF

D: TRBD1
V: TRBV10-3
size: few
J: TRBJ1-1
DNA: TGTGCCATCAGTGTTAGGGGGCTGAACACTGAAGCTTTCTTT
CDR3: CAISVRGLNTEAFF

D: .
V: TRBV7-9
size: few
J: TRBJ1-1
DNA: TGTGCCAGCACTGGGGAGGGAGGGGTCACTGAAGCTTTCTTT
CDR3: CASTGEGGVTEAFF

D: TRBD1
V: TRBV29-1
size: many
J: TRBJ1-2
DNA: TGCAGCGTCGACTTGACAGGGGCGGTTGGAGGCTACACCTTC
CDR3: CSVDLTGAVGGYTF

D: .
V: TRBV6-1
size: many
J: TRBJ2-1
DNA: TGTGCCAGCAGTGACGGATCGCGGGATGAGCAGTTCTTC
CDR3: CASSDGSRDEQFF

D: .
V: TRBV7-9
size: few
J: TRBJ1-2
DNA: TGTGCCAGCAGCTTAAGGGGCAGTTCTGACTATGGCTACACCTTC
CDR3: CASSLRGSSDYGYTF

D: .
V: TRBV20-1
size: many
J: TRBJ1-2
DNA: TGCAGTGCTGTAAACAGTGACTATGGCTACACCTTC
CDR3: CSAVNSDYGYTF

D: .
V: TRBV7-2
size: many
J: TRBJ1-6
DNA: TGTGCCAGCAGCTTAGAGCCAGGTGGCTCACCCCTCCACTTT
CDR3: CASSLEPGGSPLHF

D: .
V: TRBV18
size: few
J: TRBJ1-2
DNA: TGTGCCAGCTCACCACCCCAGGGCCACTATGGCTACACCTTC
CDR3: CASSPPQGHYGYTF

D: .
V: TRBV20-1
size: many
J: TRBJ2-3
DNA: TGCAGTGCCTGGGACTCCCGTCTCCAGTATTTT
CDR3: CSAWDSRLQYF

D: TRBD1
V: TRBV5-4
size: many
J: TRBJ2-4
DNA: TGTGCCAGCAGCTTGGAGCAGGGGGCAAACATTCAGTACTTC
CDR3: CASSLEQGANIQYF

D: .
V: TRBV19
size: few
J: TRBJ1-3
DNA: TGTGCCAGTAGTCCGCGGATCTCTGGAAACACCATATATTTT
CDR3: CASSPRISGNTIYF

D: TRBD2
V: TRBV20-1
size: many
J: TRBJ2-3
DNA: TGCAGTGCCCTCAGCCGCCCTAGCGGGTACACAGATACGCAGTATTTT
CDR3: CSALSRPSGYTDTQYF

D: .
V: TRBV18
size: many
J: TRBJ1-2
DNA: TGTGCCAGCTCACCTATGGATGGCTACACCTTC
CDR3: CASSPMDGYTF

D: .
V: TRBV20-1
size: .
J: TRBJ1-6
DNA: TGCAGTGCTCCCGGTAATAATTCACCCCTCCACTTT
CDR3: CSAPGNNSPLHF

D: .
V: TRBV10-2
size: .
J: TRBJ2-2
DNA: TGCGCCAGCAGTGAGATAGGAGCCGGGGAGCTGTTTTTT
CDR3: CASSEIGAGELFF

D: TRBD2
V: TRBV9
size: .
J: TRBJ2-1
DNA: TGTGCCAGCAACCCCGGGAGGGGCGGTGACCATGAGCAGTTCTTC
CDR3: CASNPGRGGDHEQFF

D: .
V: TRBV7-9
size: many
J: TRBJ2-3
DNA: TGTGCCAGCAGCTCGGACAGTGTTGAAGATACGCAGTATTTT
CDR3: CASSSDSVEDTQYF

D: .
V: TRBV7-9
size: many
J: TRBJ2-1
DNA: TGTGCCAGCAGCTCCAGTTCAAGTTCCTACAATGAGCAGTTCTTC
CDR3: CASSSSSSSYNEQFF

D: .
V: TRBV12-3/TRBV12-4
size: few
J: TRBJ1-4
DNA: TGTGCCAGCAGTTTAGGCTGGGGGGTAGGTGAAAAACTGTTTTTT
CDR3: CASSLGWGVGEKLFF

D: .
V: TRBV7-2
size: many
J: TRBJ1-5
DNA: TGTGCCAGCAGCTCTAACGGGGATCCCAATCAGCCCCAGCATTTT
CDR3: CASSSNGDPNQPQHF

D: .
V: TRBV6-5
size: many
J: TRBJ2-5
DNA: TGTGCCAGCAGCTCCCCTTGGAACCAAGAGACCCAGTACTTC
CDR3: CASSSPWNQETQYF